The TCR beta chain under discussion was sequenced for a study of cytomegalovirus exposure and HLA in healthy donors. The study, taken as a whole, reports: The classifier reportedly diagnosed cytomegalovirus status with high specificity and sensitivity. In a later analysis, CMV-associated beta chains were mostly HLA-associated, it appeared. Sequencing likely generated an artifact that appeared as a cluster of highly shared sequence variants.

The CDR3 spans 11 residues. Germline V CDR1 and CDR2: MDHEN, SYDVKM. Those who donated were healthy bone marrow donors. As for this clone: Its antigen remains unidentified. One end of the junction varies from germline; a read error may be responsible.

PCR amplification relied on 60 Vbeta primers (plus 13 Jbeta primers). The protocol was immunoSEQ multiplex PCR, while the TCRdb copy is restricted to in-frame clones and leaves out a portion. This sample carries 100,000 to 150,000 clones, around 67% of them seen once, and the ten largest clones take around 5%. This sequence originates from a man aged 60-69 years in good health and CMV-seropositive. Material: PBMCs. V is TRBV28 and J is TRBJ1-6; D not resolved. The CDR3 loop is CASSLFESLSF. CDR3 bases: TGTGCCAGCAGTTTATTTGAGTCGTTGTCCTTT.